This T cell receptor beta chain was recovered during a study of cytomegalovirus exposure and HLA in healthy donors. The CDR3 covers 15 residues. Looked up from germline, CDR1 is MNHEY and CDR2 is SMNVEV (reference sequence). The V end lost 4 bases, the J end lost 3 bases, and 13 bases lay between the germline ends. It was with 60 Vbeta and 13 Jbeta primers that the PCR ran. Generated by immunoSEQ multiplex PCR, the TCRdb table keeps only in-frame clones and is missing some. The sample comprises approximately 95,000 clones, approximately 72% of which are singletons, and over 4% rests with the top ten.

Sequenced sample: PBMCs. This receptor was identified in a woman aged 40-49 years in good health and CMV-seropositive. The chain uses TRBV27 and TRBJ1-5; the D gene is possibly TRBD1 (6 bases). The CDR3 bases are TGTGCCAGCAGTTCGGACGCGGGGGCCAATCAGCCCCAGCATTTT. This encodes CASSSDAGANQPQHF.